This T cell receptor beta chain was identified in a study of cytomegalovirus exposure and HLA in healthy donors. Germline CDR1 MDHEN, CDR2 SYDVKM. V shed 4 bases and J 4 bases; nucleotides not matched to a gene: 16. The CDR3 totals 19 residues. General study points: In most subjects, TCR beta sequences reportedly gave accurate predictions of HLA-A and HLA-B alleles. Later analysis identified several of the most significant clusters that appeared linked to common viral pathogens.

On this clone itself: Its antigen is not known.

PCR used 60 Vbeta primers and 13 Jbeta primers. Sequencing used immunoSEQ multiplex PCR; TCRdb keeps in-frame clones, though not all of them. In all, the sample yields approximately 75,000 clones. What was sequenced was PBMCs. The receptor comes from a man in his forties in good health and CMV-seronegative. The rearrangement uses TRBV28 and TRBJ2-3; 11 positions agree with TRBD2. DNA of the CDR3: TGTGCCAGCAGTTCCCGAACTCTCTTACTAGCGGGAGTCGCAGATACGCAGTATTTT. It yields the protein CASSSRTLLLAGVADTQYF.